A selection of T cell receptor beta chains follows, all from one sample in a study of T cell responses to AZD1222 COVID-19 vaccine. Repertoires were generated with immunoSEQ multiplex PCR, while TCRdb's copy carries only in-frame clones and drops some. The sample consists of 180,000 or so clones, just over 90% of them appearing once. This specimen consisted of peripheral blood, obtained 28 days after the second AZD1222 dose. Every receptor here comes from an adult who received the AZD1222 COVID-19 vaccine. CDR3s leave out the opening cysteine and the closing phenylalanine or tryptophan. The D gene is left open where the match is weak.

j_gene: TRBJ1-5; d_gene: NA; v_gene: TRBV27; CDR3aa: ASGGPGNQPQH
j_gene: TRBJ1-3; d_gene: NA; v_gene: TRBV30; CDR3aa: AWSVMSGNTIY
j_gene: TRBJ2-7; d_gene: NA; v_gene: TRBV6-5; CDR3aa: ASRSGHPLYEQY
j_gene: TRBJ2-2; d_gene: NA; v_gene: TRBV4-1; CDR3aa: ASSQGLGNTGELF
j_gene: TRBJ1-3; d_gene: NA; v_gene: TRBV23-1; CDR3aa: ASSQSRQGTIY
j_gene: TRBJ1-4; d_gene: TRBD1; v_gene: TRBV6-2/TRBV6-3; CDR3aa: ASSYIGTGYEKLF
j_gene: TRBJ2-6; d_gene: NA; v_gene: TRBV4-2; CDR3aa: ASSQDKVGGTGANVLT
j_gene: TRBJ1-5; d_gene: NA; v_gene: TRBV28; CDR3aa: ASSLGQTNQPQH
j_gene: TRBJ2-2; d_gene: TRBD2; v_gene: TRBV3-1/TRBV3-2; CDR3aa: ASSPNPGEAGGSGELF
j_gene: TRBJ2-2; d_gene: NA; v_gene: TRBV19; CDR3aa: ASRWALGGELF
j_gene: TRBJ2-7; d_gene: NA; v_gene: TRBV10-1; CDR3aa: ASSDYEQY
j_gene: TRBJ1-1; d_gene: NA; v_gene: TRBV28; CDR3aa: ASSLPPLGSEAF
j_gene: TRBJ2-2; d_gene: NA; v_gene: TRBV5-1; CDR3aa: ASSSPRGRENTGELF
j_gene: TRBJ1-6; d_gene: TRBD1; v_gene: TRBV7-2; CDR3aa: ASSSGRQGRSPLH
j_gene: TRBJ2-3; d_gene: NA; v_gene: TRBV7-9; CDR3aa: ASSPKGPDTQY
j_gene: TRBJ2-3; d_gene: TRBD2; v_gene: TRBV30; CDR3aa: AWNPGTSSPSTDTQY
j_gene: TRBJ1-1; d_gene: NA; v_gene: TRBV7-2; CDR3aa: ASSLAGRGNTEAF
j_gene: TRBJ1-2; d_gene: TRBD1; v_gene: TRBV30; CDR3aa: AWSRRTGYDRGYT
j_gene: TRBJ1-4; d_gene: TRBD1; v_gene: TRBV28; CDR3aa: ASNRGSGKLF
j_gene: TRBJ2-6; d_gene: NA; v_gene: TRBV7-9; CDR3aa: ASSLASGANVLT
j_gene: TRBJ1-1; d_gene: NA; v_gene: TRBV7-3; CDR3aa: ASSEDGGPNTEAF
j_gene: TRBJ2-3; d_gene: NA; v_gene: TRBV28; CDR3aa: ASRSGPITDTQY
j_gene: TRBJ1-2; d_gene: TRBD1; v_gene: TRBV25-1; CDR3aa: ASSVGTASYYGYT
j_gene: TRBJ2-1; d_gene: NA; v_gene: TRBV14; CDR3aa: ASSQDRYTPWDEQF
j_gene: TRBJ2-5; d_gene: NA; v_gene: TRBV11-2; CDR3aa: ASSSLRGRETQY
j_gene: TRBJ1-2; d_gene: NA; v_gene: TRBV3-1/TRBV3-2; CDR3aa: ASSQDSRGYT
j_gene: TRBJ1-2; d_gene: NA; v_gene: TRBV6-5; CDR3aa: ASSYGNYGYT
j_gene: TRBJ2-1; d_gene: TRBD1; v_gene: TRBV14; CDR3aa: ASSLWDRSGEQF
j_gene: TRBJ1-3; d_gene: TRBD1; v_gene: TRBV18; CDR3aa: ASSPRQGAAGNTIY
j_gene: TRBJ1-3; d_gene: NA; v_gene: TRBV6-1; CDR3aa: ASSEQPGRGNTIY
j_gene: TRBJ1-5; d_gene: NA; v_gene: TRBV15; CDR3aa: ATSRVGGGNQPQH
j_gene: TRBJ1-3; d_gene: NA; v_gene: TRBV30; CDR3aa: AWEDSGNTIY
j_gene: TRBJ1-5; d_gene: NA; v_gene: TRBV7-9; CDR3aa: ASSPDGSQPQH
j_gene: TRBJ1-1; d_gene: NA; v_gene: TRBV7-9; CDR3aa: ASSPPGRVGTEAF
j_gene: TRBJ2-3; d_gene: TRBD2; v_gene: TRBV7-3; CDR3aa: ASSFGTSGGTQY
j_gene: TRBJ2-3; d_gene: NA; v_gene: TRBV6-6; CDR3aa: ASSPPREADTQY
j_gene: TRBJ2-2; d_gene: TRBD1; v_gene: TRBV5-4; CDR3aa: ASSSGTGNTGELF
j_gene: TRBJ2-3; d_gene: NA; v_gene: TRBV19; CDR3aa: ASSIGGVPDTQY
j_gene: TRBJ1-2; d_gene: NA; v_gene: TRBV11-2; CDR3aa: ASRLHMGSNYGYT
j_gene: TRBJ2-1; d_gene: NA; v_gene: TRBV7-2; CDR3aa: ASSLDRAPYNEQF
j_gene: TRBJ2-1; d_gene: NA; v_gene: TRBV9; CDR3aa: ASSPPKRTGNEQF
j_gene: TRBJ1-1; d_gene: NA; v_gene: TRBV12-3/TRBV12-4; CDR3aa: ASSLITEAF
j_gene: TRBJ2-1; d_gene: NA; v_gene: TRBV15; CDR3aa: ATSGTVYNEQF
j_gene: TRBJ2-3; d_gene: NA; v_gene: TRBV29-1; CDR3aa: SVPSDLGTDTQY
j_gene: TRBJ2-7; d_gene: TRBD2; v_gene: TRBV11-2; CDR3aa: ASSLVAGGLAYEQY
j_gene: TRBJ1-1; d_gene: NA; v_gene: TRBV30; CDR3aa: AWSRLNTEAF
j_gene: TRBJ2-3; d_gene: TRBD2; v_gene: TRBV28; CDR3aa: ASQWGGDTQY
j_gene: TRBJ2-2; d_gene: NA; v_gene: TRBV7-6; CDR3aa: ASSNGHPGPGELF
j_gene: TRBJ2-1; d_gene: TRBD2; v_gene: TRBV9; CDR3aa: ASSVGGGGGYNEQF
j_gene: TRBJ2-5; d_gene: TRBD2; v_gene: TRBV4-1; CDR3aa: ASSPGLAGPPETQY
j_gene: TRBJ1-1; d_gene: NA; v_gene: TRBV3-1/TRBV3-2; CDR3aa: ASSYDRNTEAF
j_gene: TRBJ1-1; d_gene: TRBD1; v_gene: TRBV18; CDR3aa: ASSPSILRQGLGTEAF
j_gene: TRBJ2-7; d_gene: TRBD1; v_gene: TRBV7-2; CDR3aa: ASSLYRGHYEQY
j_gene: TRBJ2-7; d_gene: TRBD1; v_gene: TRBV7-3; CDR3aa: ASSSGQGPYEQY
j_gene: TRBJ2-1; d_gene: NA; v_gene: TRBV20-1; CDR3aa: SALRSEQF
j_gene: TRBJ1-3; d_gene: TRBD1; v_gene: TRBV5-1; CDR3aa: ASSPGQGDGNTIY